This TCR beta chain was captured in a study of identical twins (TCRdb year 2016). About the full investigation: TCR alpha and beta repertoires from monozygotic twins, unrelated adults of various ages and cord blood were deep-sequenced to test whether fetal clonotypes persist. To rule out contamination, the twin experiments were replicated at different times with different library preparation protocols.

On the study overall, not on this receptor specifically: Recombination models systematically underestimated out-of-frame TCR alpha sharing in monozygotic twins but agreed with sharing between unrelated individuals. Compared with coincidental sharing between unrelated individuals, out-of-frame TCR alpha sequences shared between twins had an excess of sequences with low generation probability. Excess twin sharing in beta out-of-frame sequences was weaker because fewer shared sequences lowered the signal-to-noise ratio. Conclusions relied on cross-sectional statistical analysis, since the same donors could not be followed over many years. Invariant T cells such as MAIT and iNKT could partly confound zero-insertion analyses, though diverse VJ usage argued against this for most clonotypes. Fewer insertions were carried by abundant cord blood beta clonotypes, a similar but weaker trend appeared in young adult naive repertoires, and no such trend appeared in memory repertoires.

Library method: 5' RACE. Instrument on record: Illumina HiSeq 2000. Template switching introduced a universal primer binding site; the final cDNA contained a unique molecular identifier, enabling accurate counting of TCR cDNA molecules. Specific primers in the conserved constant-segment region were used to synthesize first-strand cDNA for the TCR alpha and beta chains. To control for contamination, every cDNA library carried two barcodes: a SMART-Mk sample barcode plus Illumina barcodes. TruSeq adapter sequences and Illumina sample barcodes were added in two successive PCR steps. The TCR alpha and beta cDNA libraries were sequenced on the Illumina HiSeq platform using custom primers. On the authors' methods: Raw reads were processed with MiGEC to extract unique molecular identifiers, and MiXCR was used to determine CDR3 positions. For each individual, recombination models were inferred using an EM algorithm with the repgenHMM and IGoR tools. Shared clonotype analysis was performed with the tcR package in R, normalizing sharing by the product of cloneset sizes. To study raw recombination without the effects of thymic and clonal selection, out-of-frame nonproductive sequences were analyzed. TCRdb reworked the public reads: Q25 trimming with fastp, MiXCR clone assembly, productive beta chains retained. Each CDR3 protein appears once, grouped with its most common genes and DNA. The V and J calls were not made by the authors but by TCRdb's processing. In all, the sample holds 640,000 or so distinct CDR3 sequences, and 5.5% to 7.5% of those were seen once. In total, the top ten clones hold roughly 1.6% of the sample.

Only healthy Caucasian donors were included. Three unrelated non-twin adults were additionally sequenced: a male aged 18 to 30, a male aged 50 to 60 and a female aged 50 to 60. Miltenyi CD45RO+ enrichment and human naive T-cell isolation kits were used to isolate memory (CD45RO+) and naive T cells from PBMC. This clonotype was seen more than once but under ten times. Its antigen target is currently unknown. Base-call qualities are not available, and no considerably larger clone is one nucleotide away. The source material was naive T cells sorted from blood. What the cell subset or site label conveys for this sample: cells isolated with a human naive T-cell isolation kit. This TCR was recovered from a man between 18 and 35 years old in good health.

The sequenced DNA is TGCGCCAGCAGCTTGCAAGAATATCGGGCGGACGACACTGAAGCTTTCTTT. The encoded protein is CASSLQEYRADDTEAFF. The sequence links TRBV5-1 to TRBJ1-1; the D segment cannot be called with confidence. Trimming costs V 1 base and J 3 bases, and their ends lie 19 bases apart. Per the germline V gene, SGHRS is the CDR1 and YFSETQ is the CDR2. There are 17 amino acids in the CDR3, from cysteine to phenylalanine inclusive. Only CDR3 DNA is held: 51 bases, read in frame from base 1.